Following are 24 T cell receptor beta chains from one sample sequenced in a study of CD8 T cells in Susac syndrome. The authors reverse transcribed roughly 0.5 to 1 ug RNA with random hexamers. Each CDR3 protein is one row after TCRdb ran MiXCR on the immunoSEQ multiplex PCR reads. The sample includes approximately 140,000 distinct CDR3 sequences, around 96% of them seen just once. The sample was CD4+ T cells from PBMCs. The origin of the receptors is a human donor with multiple sclerosis.

The J gene is TRBJ1-6, the V gene TRBV7-3, with no clear D. The CDR3 covers 13 residues. V gave up 5 bases and J gave up 6 bases, with 8 bases separating them. Germline lookup yields CDR1 SGHTA and CDR2 FQGTGA. Here the CDR3 reads CASSQKSNSPLHF. CDR3 DNA: TGTGCCAGCAGCCAAAAGAGTAATTCACCCCTCCACTTT.

Here the CDR3 reads CSVGSLQTQYF. CDR3 coding DNA: TGCAGCGTTGGGTCTTTACAGACCCAGTACTTC. The gene calls are TRBV29-1 and TRBJ2-5; D uncertain. The V and J ends lost 4 bases and 6 bases respectively, with 9 bases between them. The CDR3 runs 11 residues. Germline V gene data show CDR1 as SQVTM and CDR2 as ANQGSEA.

The rearrangement uses TRBV7-8 and TRBJ2-5, with D perhaps matching TRBD2 (5 bases). V lost 2 bases to trimming and J lost 5 bases, with 18 bases between them. The CDR3 runs to 16 residues. Germline assignment: CDR1 SGHVS and CDR2 FQNEAQ. The CDR3 bases are TGTGCCAGCAGCTTAAGTAGCAGAACTAGGGATGAGACCCAGTACTTC. This gives the protein CASSLSSRTRDETQYF.

This chain connects TRBV15 to TRBJ2-5; no clear D. Germline values: CDR1 LNHNV, CDR2 YYDKDF (reference sequence). V dropped 1 base and J dropped 4 bases, with 7 bases sitting between them. CDR3 size: 13 residues. The CDR3 is CATSRAPVETQYF. As DNA, the CDR3 is TGTGCCACCAGCAGAGCTCCGGTAGAGACCCAGTACTTC.

V gene TRBV12-3 or TRBV12-4 combines with J gene TRBJ2-7; the match to TRBD1 covers 8 bases. The ends lost 5 bases at V and 5 bases at J; junction bases unmatched: 8. The CDR3 has 14 residues. CDR3 sequence reads: CASSGSRGLDEQYF. CDR3 bases: TGTGCCAGCAGTGGGAGCAGGGGGCTGGACGAGCAGTACTTC.

This rearrangement joins TRBV6-1 to TRBJ2-3; 11 bases line up with TRBD2. The CDR3 extends over 14 amino acids. V trimming: 9 bases; J trimming: 1 base; junction bases outside the gene matches: 3. Germline assignment: CDR1 MNHNS and CDR2 SASEGT. Here the CDR3 reads CASQLAGGTDTQYF. CDR3 in DNA: TGTGCCAGTCAACTAGCGGGGGGCACAGATACGCAGTATTTT.

This clonotype was seen once. The V call is TRBV12-3 or TRBV12-4, the J call TRBJ2-3; D is undetermined. The CDR3 is 15 amino acids. Trimming removed 7 bases from V and 0 bases from J, with 14 bases in between. The CDR3 reads CASTLLGMSTDTQYF. The DNA for the CDR3 is TGTGCCAGCACCTTGTTGGGGATGAGCACAGATACGCAGTATTTT.

The chain links TRBV12-3 or TRBV12-4 to TRBJ2-7; possible D gene TRBD1, 5 bases. The CDR3 runs to 12 residues. The V end lost 5 bases, the J end lost 6 bases, and 11 bases lay between the germline ends. The DNA of the CDR3 is TGTGCCAGCAGTCTCAGGGATACCGAGCAGTACTTC. Translation gives CASSLRDTEQYF.

This chain links TRBV5-1 with TRBJ1-1; possible D gene TRBD1, 5 bases. The ends were cut back, 0 bases at V and 7 bases at J, with 13 bases in the middle. This CDR3 has 14 residues. Germline assignment: CDR1 SGHRS and CDR2 YFSETQ. The CDR3 region has the DNA TGCGCCAGCAGCTTGGCCCTGGGGCAGGGTGAAGCTTTCTTT. As protein: CASSLALGQGEAFF.

This chain uses TRBV6-5 with TRBJ2-5, with D perhaps TRBD1 (7 bases). The CDR3 is made up of 14 amino acids. The germline CDR1 and CDR2 sequences are MNHEY and SVGAGI. The germline V and J ends were trimmed by 6 bases and 2 bases, with 13 bases remaining between them. The CDR3 DNA is TGTGCCAGCAGGGCACAGGGGAGGCAAGAGACCCAGTACTTC. Translation gives CASRAQGRQETQYF.

Only one count was recorded for this clonotype. V and J are TRBV20-1 and TRBJ1-5; D is ambiguous. In germline, CDR1 is DFQATT, CDR2 SNEGSKA (reference sequence). CDR3 length equals 13 residues. Deletions cut 1 base from V and 3 bases from J, with 7 bases between. CDR3 DNA: TGCAGTGCTAGAGTGAATTTCAATCAGCCCCAGCATTTT. Translation: CSARVNFNQPQHF.

This clonotype was detected once. The rearrangement links TRBV20-1 to TRBJ1-1, with 7 bases fitting TRBD1. There are 13 residues in the CDR3. CDR1 is DFQATT and CDR2 is SNEGSKA in the germline V gene (reference sequence). V lost 6 bases and J lost 7; bases outside the gene matches: 11. In DNA, the CDR3 is TGCAGTGCAGCTTCCCAGGGGGGCATTGAAGCTTTCTTT. Its protein product is CSAASQGGIEAFF.

This chain uses TRBV20-1 with TRBJ1-4; TRBD1 matches 10 bases. Germline assignment: CDR1 DFQATT and CDR2 SNEGSKA (reference sequence). The trim removed 3 bases at V and 6 bases at J, leaving 1 base unmatched. CDR3 length equals 13 residues. This CDR3 reads CSARTGGDEKLFF. DNA of the CDR3: TGCAGTGCTAGGACAGGGGGCGATGAAAAACTGTTTTTT.

The J gene is TRBJ1-2, the V gene TRBV3-1; no reliable D call. The germline V gene encodes CDR1 LGHDT and CDR2 YNNKEL (reference sequence). This CDR3 has 14 residues. Trimming left V 1 base short and J 4 bases short, with 10 bases between. As DNA, the CDR3 is TGTGCCAGCAGCCAAGTGAGTACAGCCTATGGCTACACCTTC. It encodes CASSQVSTAYGYTF.

This chain uses TRBV13 with TRBJ2-7; 8 bases are shared with TRBD1. This CDR3 spans 16 amino acids. Germline CDR1 is PRHDT and CDR2 is FYEKMQ (reference sequence). V dropped 5 bases and J dropped 0; count of bases not matched to a gene: 9. CDR3: CASSPPWDRSSYEQYF. In DNA, the CDR3 is TGTGCCAGCAGCCCTCCGTGGGACAGGAGCTCCTACGAGCAGTACTTC.

This sequence joins TRBV5-4 and TRBJ2-1; D is unclear. The CDR3 consists of 15 residues. In germline, CDR1 is SGHNT, CDR2 YYREEE (reference sequence). Trimming took 0 bases from V and 8 from J, leaving 15 bases between them. CDR3 region: CASSLAAAQSHEQFF. The CDR3 nucleotides are TGTGCCAGCAGCTTGGCCGCTGCCCAGTCCCATGAGCAGTTCTTC.

This chain joins TRBV20-1 and TRBJ2-1; D perhaps matches TRBD2 (5 bases). This CDR3 spans 16 amino acids. Per the germline V gene, CDR1 is DFQATT and CDR2 is SNEGSKA (reference sequence). Deletions cut 6 bases from V and 1 base from J, with 19 bases between. CDR3 coding DNA: TGCAGTGCCCCTGGAGGCCTGAAGGGATCCTACAATGAGCAGTTCTTC. Amino acid sequence: CSAPGGLKGSYNEQFF.

V is TRBV18 and J is TRBJ2-5, with D tentatively TRBD1 (5 bases). Germline V CDR1 and CDR2: KGHSH, LQKENI. The CDR3 is 14 residues long. V lost 2 bases and J lost 4, with 11 bases in between. CDR3 nucleotides: TGTGCCAGCTCACCAGCCCAGGGTTCAGAGACCCAGTACTTC. This encodes CASSPAQGSETQYF.

The rearrangement uses TRBV7-2 and TRBJ2-7; 9 bases line up with TRBD1. Germline CDR1 SGHTA, CDR2 FQGNSA. This CDR3 has 16 residues. The J segment lost 1 base and the V segment lost 2 bases, leaving 6 bases of the junction unmatched. The CDR3 here is CASSLKSGTGSYEQYF. As DNA, the CDR3 is TGTGCCAGCAGCTTAAAGAGCGGGACAGGGTCCTACGAGCAGTACTTC.

The V and J genes are TRBV20-1 and TRBJ1-2, with 10 bases fitting TRBD1. The CDR3 extends over 14 amino acids. V gave up 0 bases and J gave up 7 bases; unmatched junction bases: 5. Germline lookup yields CDR1 DFQATT and CDR2 SNEGSKA (reference sequence). The CDR3 protein is CSARDKGTGVGYTF. The DNA for the CDR3 is TGCAGTGCTAGAGATAAAGGGACAGGGGTTGGCTACACCTTC.

The V and J genes are TRBV20-1 and TRBJ2-7; perhaps TRBD2 as D (6 bases). Deletions cut 1 base from V and 3 bases from J, with 19 bases between. The CDR3 loop spans 16 amino acids. CDR1 and CDR2 from the germline V gene are DFQATT and SNEGSKA (reference sequence). The CDR3 loop is CSARAQSVADHYEQYF. DNA for the CDR3: TGCAGTGCTAGAGCTCAATCGGTAGCGGATCACTACGAGCAGTACTTC.

The chain recombines TRBV20-1 with TRBJ2-7; D remains ambiguous. The germline V and J ends were trimmed by 6 bases and 4 bases, with 10 bases remaining between them. CDR1 DFQATT and CDR2 SNEGSKA come from the germline V gene (reference sequence). CDR3 size: 11 residues. The CDR3 DNA follows: TGCAGTGCGTGGGATAGGTACGAGCAGTACTTC. Its protein is CSAWDRYEQYF.

The rearrangement joins TRBV7-2 to TRBJ1-5, with a tentative D call TRBD1 (6 bases). Germline CDR1 is SGHTA and CDR2 is FQGNSA. The length of the CDR3 is 15 residues. V was shortened by 5 bases and J by 6 bases, with 17 bases between the two germline ends. The CDR3 loop reads CASSPGHKKGQPQHF. CDR3 DNA sequence: TGTGCCAGCAGCCCGGGACATAAAAAGGGTCAGCCCCAGCATTTT.

The V gene is TRBV20-1, the J gene TRBJ2-5, with a possible D match to TRBD2 (7 bases). This CDR3 is 12 amino acids long. Germline V gene sequence: CDR1 DFQATT, CDR2 SNEGSKA (reference sequence). CDR3 region: CRIRGGGETQYF. The CDR3 nucleotides are TGCAGGATAAGGGGGGGCGGTGAGACCCAGTACTTC.